Listed below are T cell receptor beta chains from one sample, sequenced in a study of cytomegalovirus exposure and HLA in healthy donors. Here immunoSEQ multiplex PCR was the method, and the copy in TCRdb shows in-frame clones only, minus some. The sample shows 150,000 to 200,000 clones, approximately 80% of them seen only once. Material: PBMCs. The receptors stem from a girl between 5 and 17 years old in good health and CMV-seropositive. The conserved cysteine and the conserved F or W are not part of the CDR3 here. Each record gives: CDR3 length, V gene, J gene, CDR3 protein.

len: 10
v_gene: TRBV19
j_gene: TRBJ1-1
CDR3aa: ASSPQGSEAF

len: 12
v_gene: TRBV6-6
j_gene: TRBJ2-5
CDR3aa: ASSYTSGQETQY

len: 15
v_gene: TRBV6-1
j_gene: TRBJ1-5
CDR3aa: ASSEFIQGYSNQPQH

len: 11
v_gene: TRBV10-1
j_gene: TRBJ2-7
CDR3aa: ASSGLALHEQY

len: 12
v_gene: TRBV5-6
j_gene: TRBJ1-2
CDR3aa: ASSWGTGGGGYT

len: 13
v_gene: TRBV5-4
j_gene: TRBJ1-2
CDR3aa: ASSLVSVGVVGYT

len: 16
v_gene: TRBV4-2
j_gene: TRBJ1-1
CDR3aa: ASSQGNRQGRMNTEAF

len: 14
v_gene: TRBV4-1
j_gene: TRBJ2-3
CDR3aa: ASSQRLAGGTDTQY

len: 10
v_gene: TRBV30
j_gene: TRBJ1-5
CDR3aa: AWSGRDQPQH

len: 14
v_gene: TRBV4-1
j_gene: TRBJ1-4
CDR3aa: ASSQHRGGTNEKLF

len: 10
v_gene: TRBV19
j_gene: TRBJ1-2
CDR3aa: ASNPNNYGYT

len: 12
v_gene: TRBV5-1
j_gene: TRBJ1-4
CDR3aa: ASSSQGIGEKLF

len: 13
v_gene: TRBV10-3
j_gene: TRBJ2-5
CDR3aa: AISAATSGQEAQY

len: 17
v_gene: TRBV29-1
j_gene: TRBJ2-3
CDR3aa: SVDGATTTSGLRTDTQY

len: 13
v_gene: TRBV5-4
j_gene: TRBJ2-7
CDR3aa: ASSFYGTGPYEQY

len: 12
v_gene: TRBV5-6
j_gene: TRBJ1-5
CDR3aa: ASSFGGSNQPQH

len: 13
v_gene: TRBV7-9
j_gene: TRBJ2-3
CDR3aa: ASSFTGGSTDTQY

len: 12
v_gene: TRBV6-1
j_gene: TRBJ1-5
CDR3aa: ASSEGQSNQPQH

len: 13
v_gene: TRBV7-9
j_gene: TRBJ1-1
CDR3aa: ASSANRGLDTEDF

len: 12
v_gene: TRBV29-1
j_gene: TRBJ2-7
CDR3aa: SVEDRTRSYEQY

len: 12
v_gene: TRBV7-9
j_gene: TRBJ2-7
CDR3aa: ASSIPGRGGEQY

len: 13
v_gene: TRBV5-1
j_gene: TRBJ1-1
CDR3aa: ASSLAGGAGTEAF

len: 14
v_gene: TRBV19
j_gene: TRBJ2-7
CDR3aa: ASSITPPQANYEQY

len: 14
v_gene: TRBV27
j_gene: TRBJ2-1
CDR3aa: ASSPPDRGRVNEQF

len: 14
v_gene: TRBV18
j_gene: TRBJ1-3
CDR3aa: ASSPMDRNSGNTIY

len: 12
v_gene: TRBV6-6
j_gene: TRBJ1-5
CDR3aa: ASSYGQGGQPQH

len: 12
v_gene: TRBV6-1
j_gene: TRBJ2-3
CDR3aa: ASSPGGGTDTQY

len: 16
v_gene: TRBV5-4
j_gene: TRBJ2-2
CDR3aa: ASSLWLRSRSNTGELF

len: 12
v_gene: TRBV10-2
j_gene: TRBJ2-3
CDR3aa: ASSEPPSVDTQY

len: 10
v_gene: TRBV18
j_gene: TRBJ2-5
CDR3aa: ASSPPRETQY

len: 15
v_gene: TRBV4-3
j_gene: -
CDR3aa: ASSQAYSTSGSYEQY

len: 10
v_gene: TRBV30
j_gene: TRBJ2-5
CDR3aa: AWNAGGTPQY

len: 12
v_gene: TRBV19
j_gene: TRBJ1-1
CDR3aa: ASSPGQGWTEAF

len: 15
v_gene: TRBV19
j_gene: TRBJ1-2
CDR3aa: ASSIQSRQGLSYGYT

len: 13
v_gene: TRBV6-1
j_gene: TRBJ1-6
CDR3aa: ASSGTGYGTGPLH

len: 10
v_gene: TRBV30
j_gene: TRBJ1-2
CDR3aa: AWKGDRGGYT

len: 12
v_gene: TRBV5-1
j_gene: TRBJ2-7
CDR3aa: ASSFRDRAYEQY

len: 14
v_gene: TRBV4-3
j_gene: TRBJ2-1
CDR3aa: ASSQAQGTRGNEQF

len: 13
v_gene: TRBV6-1
j_gene: TRBJ1-5
CDR3aa: ASITDSIKAQPQH

len: 11
v_gene: TRBV29-1
j_gene: TRBJ2-1
CDR3aa: SAPVLQGWVQF

len: 10
v_gene: TRBV29-1
j_gene: TRBJ1-2
CDR3aa: SATAGQHGYT

len: 11
v_gene: TRBV19
j_gene: TRBJ1-5
CDR3aa: ASSQGVGQPQH

len: 15
v_gene: TRBV30
j_gene: TRBJ1-6
CDR3aa: AWSPGQLSSYNSPLH

len: 13
v_gene: TRBV6-5
j_gene: TRBJ2-4
CDR3aa: ASSYHQGAKNIQY

len: 13
v_gene: TRBV11-2
j_gene: TRBJ1-1
CDR3aa: ASSFRGEGNTEAF

len: 11
v_gene: TRBV6-1
j_gene: TRBJ1-1
CDR3aa: ASPRTVNTEAF

len: 13
v_gene: TRBV14
j_gene: TRBJ1-1
CDR3aa: ASSPLTGLNTEAF

len: 14
v_gene: TRBV12-5
j_gene: TRBJ1-1
CDR3aa: ASGSQMRGAPTEAF

len: 12
v_gene: TRBV19
j_gene: TRBJ2-5
CDR3aa: ASSPTGVGETQY

len: 15
v_gene: TRBV7-6
j_gene: TRBJ2-1
CDR3aa: ASSPVDYSSDFDEQF

len: 13
v_gene: TRBV5-4
j_gene: TRBJ2-1
CDR3aa: ASSLGGLEVDEQF

len: 12
v_gene: TRBV19
j_gene: TRBJ1-1
CDR3aa: ASRRDRVNTEAF

len: 14
v_gene: TRBV10-3
j_gene: TRBJ2-7
CDR3aa: AISGLAGGRDVEQY

len: 16
v_gene: TRBV30
j_gene: TRBJ2-6
CDR3aa: AWSGGAGTGTGANVLT

len: 13
v_gene: TRBV2
j_gene: TRBJ2-7
CDR3aa: ASSEVTGGRYEQY

len: 12
v_gene: TRBV6-5
j_gene: TRBJ1-2
CDR3aa: ASSYGGAGYGYT

len: 12
v_gene: TRBV13
j_gene: TRBJ2-7
CDR3aa: ASSRGDWNYEQY

len: 12
v_gene: TRBV9
j_gene: TRBJ2-1
CDR3aa: ASSVLAGTNEQF

len: 11
v_gene: TRBV7-2
j_gene: TRBJ1-3
CDR3aa: ASSLFSGNTIY

len: 10
v_gene: TRBV7-2
j_gene: TRBJ1-2
CDR3aa: ASSREQRGYT